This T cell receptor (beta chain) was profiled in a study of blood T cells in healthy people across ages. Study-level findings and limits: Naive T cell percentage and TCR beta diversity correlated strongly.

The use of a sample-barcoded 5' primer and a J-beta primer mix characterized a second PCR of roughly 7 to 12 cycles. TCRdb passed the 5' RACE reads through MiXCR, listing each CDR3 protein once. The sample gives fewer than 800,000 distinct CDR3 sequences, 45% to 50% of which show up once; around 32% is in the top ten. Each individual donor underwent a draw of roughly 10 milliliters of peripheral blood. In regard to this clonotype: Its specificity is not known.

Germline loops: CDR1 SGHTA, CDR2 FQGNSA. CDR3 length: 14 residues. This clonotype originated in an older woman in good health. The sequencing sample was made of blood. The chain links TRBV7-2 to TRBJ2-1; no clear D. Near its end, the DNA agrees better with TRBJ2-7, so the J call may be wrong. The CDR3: CASSFDPSYNEQYF. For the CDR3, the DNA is TGTGCCAGCAGCTTTGACCCTTCCTACAATGAGCAGTACTTC.